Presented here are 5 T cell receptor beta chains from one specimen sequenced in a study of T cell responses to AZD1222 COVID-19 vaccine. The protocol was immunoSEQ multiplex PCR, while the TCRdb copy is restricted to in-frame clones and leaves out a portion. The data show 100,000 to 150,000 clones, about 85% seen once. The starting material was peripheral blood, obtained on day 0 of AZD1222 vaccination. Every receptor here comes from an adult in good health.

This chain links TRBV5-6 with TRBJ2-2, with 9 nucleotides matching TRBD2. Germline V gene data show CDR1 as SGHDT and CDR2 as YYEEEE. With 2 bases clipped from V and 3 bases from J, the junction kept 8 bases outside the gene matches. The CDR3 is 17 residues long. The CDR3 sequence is CASSFYVSGGHTGELFF. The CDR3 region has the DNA TGTGCCAGCAGCTTTTACGTTAGCGGGGGACACACCGGGGAGCTGTTTTTT.

In DNA form, the CDR3 reads TGTGCCAGCAGCAAGGGTGCGGGCGAGCAGTACTTC. This translates into CASSKGAGEQYF. This chain links TRBV13 with TRBJ2-7; TRBD2 is a possible D gene (5 bases). Germline V gene data show CDR1 as PRHDT and CDR2 as FYEKMQ (reference sequence). Trimming left V 5 bases short and J 6 bases short, with 11 bases between. The CDR3 consists of 12 residues.

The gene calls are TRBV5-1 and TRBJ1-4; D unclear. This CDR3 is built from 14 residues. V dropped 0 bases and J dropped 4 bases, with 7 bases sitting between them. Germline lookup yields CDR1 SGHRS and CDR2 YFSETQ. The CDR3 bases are TGCGCCAGCAGCTTGGGGCAGAGTAATGAAAAACTGTTTTTT. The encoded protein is CASSLGQSNEKLFF.

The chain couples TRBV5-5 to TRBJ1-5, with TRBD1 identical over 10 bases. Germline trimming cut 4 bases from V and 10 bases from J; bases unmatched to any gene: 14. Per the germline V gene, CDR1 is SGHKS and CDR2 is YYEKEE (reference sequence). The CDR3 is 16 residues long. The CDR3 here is CASSPRWRTGGDPQHF. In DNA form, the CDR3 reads TGTGCCAGCAGCCCGAGATGGCGGACAGGGGGAGATCCCCAGCATTTT.

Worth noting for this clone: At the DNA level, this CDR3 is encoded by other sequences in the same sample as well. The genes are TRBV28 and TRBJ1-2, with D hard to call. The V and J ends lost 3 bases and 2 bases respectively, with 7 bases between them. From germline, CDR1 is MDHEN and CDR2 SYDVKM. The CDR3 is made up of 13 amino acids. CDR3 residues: CASSLGGNYGYTF. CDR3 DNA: TGTGCCAGCAGTTTGGGTGGGAACTATGGCTACACCTTC.